A selection of T cell receptor beta chains follows, all from one sample in a study of graft-versus-host responses after intestinal transplantation. Assay: immunoSEQ multiplex PCR; the TCRdb copy retains only in-frame clones and omits some. This sample yields some 110,000 clones, of which just over 90% are seen a single time; about 0.18% belongs to the top ten. These receptors' antigens are unknown. This specimen consisted of unstimulated CD4+ T cells sorted from spleen or lymph node cells, obtained before intestinal transplant. These receptors were taken from a human donor who received an intestinal transplant. Both conserved end residues are part of each CDR3. A D gene is named only where the DNA matches it firmly. Clone size appears in some rows only: once, few, many, or a class for an expanded clone.

j_gene,d_gene,v_gene,abundance,CDR3aa
TRBJ2-5,TRBD1,TRBV27,-,CASSFRGPQETQYF
TRBJ2-5,TRBD1,TRBV18,-,CASSPRGGEGETQYF
TRBJ1-6,-,TRBV5-4,few,CASSPGADRPYSPLHF
TRBJ2-1,TRBD2,TRBV18,-,CASSPRLAGANNEQFF
TRBJ2-7,-,TRBV19,-,CASSIVAGNYEQYF
TRBJ1-4,TRBD1,TRBV7-2,-,CASSYRGAKATNEKLFF
TRBJ2-1,-,TRBV30,-,CAWSPGGGRPEQFF
TRBJ1-2,TRBD1,TRBV5-1,few,CASSRRQGGGYTF
TRBJ2-2,TRBD1,TRBV6-1,once,CASRTTGAGELFF
TRBJ1-1,-,TRBV18,-,CASSPIQNTEAFF
TRBJ1-1,-,TRBV7-2,-,CASSLVTVNTEAFF
-,-,TRBV9,-,CASSVAPNPRQNGYEQYF
TRBJ1-2,TRBD1,TRBV7-8,-,CASSPAPETGSWGYTF
TRBJ1-3,-,TRBV9,-,CASRQGPIISGNTIYF
TRBJ1-1,TRBD1,TRBV6-5,-,CASSAPMTGGTEAFF
TRBJ2-5,TRBD2,TRBV5-1,-,CASSLATRLAGQETQYF
TRBJ1-2,-,TRBV19,once,CASSGFWSNYGYTF
TRBJ2-1,-,TRBV30,-,CAWSVQGNEQFF
TRBJ2-1,-,TRBV11-1,-,CASSLAGGNEQFF
TRBJ1-4,TRBD1,TRBV5-3,-,CARYRGLREVRATNEKLFF
TRBJ2-1,-,TRBV9,-,CASSVSQAQNEQFF
TRBJ2-7,-,TRBV2,-,CASSRDVGGPYEQYF
TRBJ2-1,TRBD1,TRBV5-1,-,CASSPRDRGQNEQFF
TRBJ1-1,TRBD1,TRBV10-1,-,CASSEGTGKGNTEAFF
TRBJ1-2,-,TRBV5-8,-,CASSLAGNYGYTF
TRBJ1-5,-,TRBV7-2,once,CASSQVGGTSNQPQHF
TRBJ2-7,-,TRBV6-1,-,CASSESSGVVQYF
TRBJ2-2,-,TRBV5-1,-,CASSGGWLDTGELFF
TRBJ2-1,TRBD1,TRBV30,-,CAWLGQGKSNEQFF
TRBJ1-1,-,TRBV25-1,-,CASRLGGGTEAFF
TRBJ2-5,TRBD1,TRBV13,-,CASSYNQGATPETQYF
TRBJ2-7,-,TRBV4-2,-,CASSPGGGALSYEQYF
TRBJ2-7,TRBD1,TRBV2,-,CASRKPRDRAYEQYF
TRBJ1-1,-,TRBV6-1,-,CASSFREGTEAFF
TRBJ1-2,-,TRBV6-6,few,CASRAPGTNYGYTF
TRBJ2-3,-,TRBV5-1,-,CASSLGGTDTQYF
TRBJ1-4,-,TRBV30,-,CAWSVGGASGEKLFF
TRBJ2-7,-,TRBV6-6,-,CASSLGGTDEQYF
TRBJ1-2,-,TRBV6-5,-,CASSGGTFYGYTF
TRBJ2-1,-,TRBV5-1,few,CASSLRPDKYNEQFF
TRBJ1-5,-,TRBV7-8,-,CASSPGGAGQPQHF
TRBJ2-7,-,TRBV18,-,CASSPLGRDEQYF
TRBJ1-2,-,TRBV7-9,-,CASSSDSYGYTF
TRBJ2-1,TRBD1,TRBV7-2,once,CASSQGQGNNEQFF
TRBJ2-7,TRBD1,TRBV7-9,-,CASTPGQGYYEQYF
TRBJ2-7,TRBD1,TRBV4-1,once,CASSQQNWDRGFRYEQYF
TRBJ2-7,TRBD2,TRBV10-3,once,CAISWGEGPYEQYF
TRBJ1-2,TRBD1,TRBV15,-,CATSRRDRRIGYTF
TRBJ2-3,-,TRBV6-5,once,CASSYKQGTYTDTQYF
TRBJ2-5,TRBD1,TRBV5-1,-,CASSLAPPGTGTETQYF
TRBJ1-4,TRBD1,TRBV6-5,-,CASSYSPGTGKEKLFF
TRBJ1-5,TRBD1,TRBV9,-,CASSVGQGGNQPQHF
TRBJ1-2,-,TRBV6-5,-,CASSSNSNYYGYTF
TRBJ2-2,TRBD2,TRBV7-8,-,CASSQTSGSIGELFF
TRBJ2-3,TRBD1,TRBV30,once,CAWSNRGRGADTQYF
TRBJ1-2,TRBD1,TRBV19,-,CASSVPGQEANYGYTF
TRBJ2-7,TRBD2,TRBV27,-,CASSRGGSSYEQYF